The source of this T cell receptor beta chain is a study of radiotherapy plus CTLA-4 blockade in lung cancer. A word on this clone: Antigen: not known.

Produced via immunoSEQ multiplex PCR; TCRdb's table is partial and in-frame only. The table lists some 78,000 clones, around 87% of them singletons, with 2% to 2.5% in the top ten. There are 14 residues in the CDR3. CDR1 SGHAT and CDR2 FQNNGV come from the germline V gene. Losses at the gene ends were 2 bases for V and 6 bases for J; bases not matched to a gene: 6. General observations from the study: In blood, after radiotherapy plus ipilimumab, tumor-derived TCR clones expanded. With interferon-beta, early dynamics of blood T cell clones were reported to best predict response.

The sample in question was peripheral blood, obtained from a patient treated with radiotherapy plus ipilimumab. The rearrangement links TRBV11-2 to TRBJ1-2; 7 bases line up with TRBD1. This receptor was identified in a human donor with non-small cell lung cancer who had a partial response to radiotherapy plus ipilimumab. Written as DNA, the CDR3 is TGTGCCAGCAGCTTACACGACAGGGTGAATGGCTACACCTTC. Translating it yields CASSLHDRVNGYTF.